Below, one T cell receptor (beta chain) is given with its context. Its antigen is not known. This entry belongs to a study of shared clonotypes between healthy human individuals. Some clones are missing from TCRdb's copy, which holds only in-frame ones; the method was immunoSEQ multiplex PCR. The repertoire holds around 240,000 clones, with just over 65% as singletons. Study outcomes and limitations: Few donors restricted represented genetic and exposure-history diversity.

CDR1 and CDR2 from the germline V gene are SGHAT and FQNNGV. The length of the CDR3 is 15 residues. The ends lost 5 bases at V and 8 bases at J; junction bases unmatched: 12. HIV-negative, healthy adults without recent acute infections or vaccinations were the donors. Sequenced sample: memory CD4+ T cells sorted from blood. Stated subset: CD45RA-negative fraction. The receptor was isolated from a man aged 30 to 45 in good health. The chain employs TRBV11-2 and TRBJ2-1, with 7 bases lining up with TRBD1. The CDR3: CASSRRGQGEYEQFF. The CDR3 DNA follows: TGTGCCAGCAGCCGCCGGGGTCAGGGGGAATATGAGCAGTTCTTC.